The rows below give T cell receptor beta chains drawn from one sample of a study of T cells after posttransplantation cyclophosphamide. Assay: immunoSEQ multiplex PCR; the TCRdb copy retains only in-frame clones and omits some. The record shows about 39,000 clones for this sample, with no singletons present. Sequenced sample: PBMCs. Receptor source: a woman in her forties or fifties in good health and a related stem cell transplant donor. The CDR3 runs from the conserved cysteine through the conserved F or W. A D gene is named only where the DNA matches it firmly. Not every row has a clone size; where given, it reads once, few, many or a size class.

d_call j_call clone_size v_call cdr3_nt cdr3_aa
- TRBJ2-3 many TRBV11-3 TGTGCCAGCCATTTGAAGGGGGATACGCAGTATTTT CASHLKGDTQYF
- TRBJ2-1 many TRBV4-1 TGCGCCAGCAGTTTCGCCGGGACATTGGCGTACAATGAGCAGTTCTTC CASSFAGTLAYNEQFF
TRBD2 TRBJ2-3 many TRBV18 TGTGCCAGCTCCCTGACACTAGCGGGGGACACAGATACGCAGTATTTT CASSLTLAGDTDTQYF
TRBD2 TRBJ2-3 few TRBV4-2 TGTGCCAGCAGCCAAAGAATAAGCGGGGGGAGCACAGATACGCAGTATTTT CASSQRISGGSTDTQYF
- TRBJ1-5 many TRBV6-1 TGTGCCAGCAGGGGACATTTGAGCAATCAGCCCCAGCATTTT CASRGHLSNQPQHF
TRBD1 TRBJ2-1 many TRBV11-3 TGTGCCAGCAGTCGACTCGGGACAGAAGGCTACAATGAGCAGTTCTTC CASSRLGTEGYNEQFF
- TRBJ2-6 many TRBV9 TGTGCCAGCAGGGGGCTGCCCTCTGGGGCCAACGTCCTGACTTTC CASRGLPSGANVLTF
- TRBJ1-2 many TRBV11-2 TGTGCCAGCAGCTTAGATAGCAACTATGGCTACACCTTC CASSLDSNYGYTF
TRBD1 TRBJ1-6 - TRBV27 TGTGCCAGCAGTTTACTCGGGACAGGTAGAATGAGCTATAATTCACCCCTCCACTTT CASSLLGTGRMSYNSPLHF
- TRBJ1-4 few TRBV28 TGTGCCAGCAGTGTAAGAGAGTACAGGGATCTAAATGAAAAACTGTTTTTT CASSVREYRDLNEKLFF